The following is a T cell receptor (beta chain) sequence with its context. Its antigen is undetermined. The data originate from a study of shared clonotypes between healthy human individuals. Study-wide context: CD8 memory received one plate per donor, CD8 naive two, CD4 memory three and CD4 naive three.

Study-wide findings and caveats: Shared clonotypes across all four donors exceeded non-shared ones in generation probability. Sampling covered nothing but blood. Tissue TCR repertoires likely differ from those found in blood.

The table came from immunoSEQ multiplex PCR; TCRdb's copy has only in-frame clones and leaves some out. The profile covers roughly 2 million clones, with about 94% appearing a single time and roughly 0.13% taken by the ten largest. In the CD4+ fraction, cells were divided into CD45RA+ naive and CD45RA-negative memory subsets. From germline, CDR1 is LNHDA and CDR2 SQIVND (reference sequence). The CDR3 consists of 15 residues. The ends were cut back, 5 bases at V and 3 bases at J, with 17 bases in the middle. This chain uses TRBV19 with TRBJ2-7; perhaps TRBD2 as D (5 bases). Sequencing used naive CD4+ T cells sorted from blood. Subset denoted: CD45RA+ positively selected. This sequence originates from a man between 18 and 35 years old in good health. Here the CDR3 DNA reads TGTGCCAGTAGTCTTTCCGTATACCGGGGCTACGAGCAGTACTTC. Protein sequence: CASSLSVYRGYEQYF. Variable domain in full (rest from reference TRBV19 and TRBJ2-7): DGGITQSPKYLFRKEGQNVTLSCEQNLNHDAMYWYRQDPGQGLRLIYYSQIVNDFQKGDIAEGYSVSREKKESFPLTVTSAQKNPTAFYLCASSLSVYRGYEQYFGPGTRLTVT.